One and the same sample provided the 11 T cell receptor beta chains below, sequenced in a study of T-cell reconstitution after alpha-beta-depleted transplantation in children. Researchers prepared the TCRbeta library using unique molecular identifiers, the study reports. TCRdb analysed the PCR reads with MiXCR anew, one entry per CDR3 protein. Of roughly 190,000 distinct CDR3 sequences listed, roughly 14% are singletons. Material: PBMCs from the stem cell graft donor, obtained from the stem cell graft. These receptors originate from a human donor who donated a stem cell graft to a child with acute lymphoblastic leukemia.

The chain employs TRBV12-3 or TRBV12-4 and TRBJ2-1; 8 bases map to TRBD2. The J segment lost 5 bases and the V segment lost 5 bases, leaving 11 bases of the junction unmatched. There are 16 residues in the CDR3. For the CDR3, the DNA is TGTGCCAGCAGTCTCACTGGCGGGAGGACCAACAATGAGCAGTTCTTC. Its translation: CASSLTGGRTNNEQFF.

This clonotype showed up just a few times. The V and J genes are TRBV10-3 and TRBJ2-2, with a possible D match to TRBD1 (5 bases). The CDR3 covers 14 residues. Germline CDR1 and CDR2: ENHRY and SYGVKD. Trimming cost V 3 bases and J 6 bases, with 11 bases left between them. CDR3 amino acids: CAISDRVGSGELFF. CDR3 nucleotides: TGTGCCATCAGTGACAGGGTCGGTTCCGGGGAGCTGTTTTTT.

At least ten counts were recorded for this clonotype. The CDR3 DNA is TGTGCCAGCAGTCCTACGAAGGGGGGGGGAGGAAACACCATATATTTT. Protein sequence: CASSPTKGGGGNTIYF. The chain couples TRBV12-3 or TRBV12-4 to TRBJ1-3; TRBD1 is a possible D gene (6 bases). The V and J ends lost 5 bases and 4 bases respectively, with 18 bases between them. The CDR3 length is 16 residues.

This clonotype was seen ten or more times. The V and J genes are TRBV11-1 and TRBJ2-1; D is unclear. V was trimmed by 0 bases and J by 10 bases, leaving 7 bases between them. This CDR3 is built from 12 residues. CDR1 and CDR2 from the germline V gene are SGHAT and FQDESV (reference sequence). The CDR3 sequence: CASSLAKGEQFF. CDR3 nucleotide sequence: TGTGCCAGCAGCTTAGCGAAAGGGGAGCAGTTCTTC.

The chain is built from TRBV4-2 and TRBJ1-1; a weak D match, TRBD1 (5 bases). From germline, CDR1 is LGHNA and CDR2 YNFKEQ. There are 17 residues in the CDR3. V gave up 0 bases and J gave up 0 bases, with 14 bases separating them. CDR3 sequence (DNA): TGTGCCAGCAGCCAAGAAGCGCGAGGGACTTTGAACACTGAAGCTTTCTTT. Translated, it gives CASSQEARGTLNTEAFF.

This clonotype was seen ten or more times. The CDR3 bases are TGCAGTGCTAGGGACGCCGGGACAGATTACTACGAGCAGTACTTC. It yields the protein CSARDAGTDYYEQYF. V gene TRBV20-1 combines with J gene TRBJ2-7; TRBD1 matches 7 bases. This CDR3 has 15 amino acids. Germline loops: CDR1 DFQATT, CDR2 SNEGSKA (reference sequence). V gave up 3 bases and J gave up 3 bases; unmatched junction bases: 11.

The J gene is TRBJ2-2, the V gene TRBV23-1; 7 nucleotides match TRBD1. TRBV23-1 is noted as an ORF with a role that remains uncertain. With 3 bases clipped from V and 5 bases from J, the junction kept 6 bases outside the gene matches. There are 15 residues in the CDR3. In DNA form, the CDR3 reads TGCGCCAGCAGTCACCCGGGACAGCTAACCGGGGAGCTGTTTTTT. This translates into CASSHPGQLTGELFF.

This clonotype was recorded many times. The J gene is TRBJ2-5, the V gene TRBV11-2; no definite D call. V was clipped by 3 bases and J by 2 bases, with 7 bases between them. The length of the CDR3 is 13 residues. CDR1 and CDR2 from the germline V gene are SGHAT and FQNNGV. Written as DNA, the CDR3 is TGTGCCAGCAGCTTGGGCAGTCAAGAGACCCAGTACTTC. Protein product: CASSLGSQETQYF.

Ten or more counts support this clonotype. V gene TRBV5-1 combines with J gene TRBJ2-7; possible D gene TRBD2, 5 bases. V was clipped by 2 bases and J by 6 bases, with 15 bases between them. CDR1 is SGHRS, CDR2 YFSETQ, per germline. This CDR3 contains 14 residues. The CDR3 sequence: CASSFEADEGEQYF. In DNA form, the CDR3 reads TGCGCCAGCAGCTTCGAAGCGGATGAGGGCGAGCAGTACTTC.

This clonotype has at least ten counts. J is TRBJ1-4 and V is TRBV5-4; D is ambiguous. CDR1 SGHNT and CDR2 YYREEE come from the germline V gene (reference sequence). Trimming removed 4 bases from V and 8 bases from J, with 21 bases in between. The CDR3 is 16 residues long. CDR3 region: CASSPDLGRGQEKLFF. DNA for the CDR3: TGTGCCAGCAGCCCCGATTTAGGGCGAGGGCAAGAAAAACTGTTTTTT. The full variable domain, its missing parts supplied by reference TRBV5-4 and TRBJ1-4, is ETGVTQSPTHLIKTRGQQVTLRCSSQSGHNTVSWYQQALGQGPQFIFQYYREEENGRGNFPPRFSGLQFPNYSSELNVNALELDDSALYLCASSPDLGRGQEKLFFGSGTQLSVL.

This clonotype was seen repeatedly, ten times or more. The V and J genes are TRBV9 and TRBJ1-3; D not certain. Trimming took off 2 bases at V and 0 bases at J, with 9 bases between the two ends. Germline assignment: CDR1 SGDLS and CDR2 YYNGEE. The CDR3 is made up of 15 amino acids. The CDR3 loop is CASSVMDLSGNTIYF. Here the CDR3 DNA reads TGTGCCAGCAGCGTTATGGATCTCTCTGGAAACACCATATATTTT.